This entry lists 9 T cell receptor beta chains sequenced from one sample in a study of yellow fever vaccine responses in identical twins. TCRdb analysed the RT-PCR reads with MiXCR anew, one entry per CDR3 protein. Of more than 4,500 distinct CDR3 sequences in the sample, over 85% are singletons; the top ten hold under 2%. The source material was T cells from blood (PBMCs), unsorted or a sorted subset (not recorded which), sampled before or after yellow fever vaccination (not recorded which). Receptor source: a woman between 18 and 29 years old who received the yellow fever vaccine.

J is TRBJ2-7 and V is TRBV5-4; no clear D gene. This CDR3 has 13 residues. V lost 2 bases, J lost 1 base, and 7 bases lay in between. The germline V gene encodes CDR1 SGHNT and CDR2 YYREEE (reference sequence). CDR3 sequence reads: CASSFDGSYEQYF. DNA for the CDR3: TGTGCCAGCAGCTTCGACGGTTCCTACGAGCAGTACTTC.

J is TRBJ2-3 and V is TRBV14, with a weak D call TRBD2 (5 bases). The V end was cut by 4 bases, the J end by 1 base, with 12 bases between. The CDR3 extends over 15 amino acids. CDR1 SGHDN and CDR2 FVKESK come from the germline V gene. The CDR3 nucleotides are TGTGCCAGCAGCCGCCCTCTCGGGGGCACAGATACGCAGTATTTT. Amino acids: CASSRPLGGTDTQYF.

V usage is TRBV20-1 and J usage is TRBJ1-5; TRBD1 might be the D (6 bases). Per the germline V gene, CDR1 is DFQATT and CDR2 is SNEGSKA (reference sequence). Deletions cut 4 bases from V and 5 bases from J, with 12 bases between. The CDR3 sequence is 13 residues long. The DNA for the CDR3 is TGCAGTGCTACAGGGGCCCTCGATCAGCCCCAGCATTTT. Translated: CSATGALDQPQHF.

This clonotype was seen a single time. The chain employs TRBV19 and TRBJ1-5; D may be TRBD1 (5 bases). Trimming removed 4 bases at V and 5 bases at J, with 18 bases between. Germline CDR1 is LNHDA and CDR2 is SQIVND (reference sequence). This CDR3 region has 16 residues. The CDR3 bases are TGTGCCAGTAGTAGAACTCCTACAGGAACTTATCAGCCCCAGCATTTT. It encodes CASSRTPTGTYQPQHF.

V is TRBV29-1 and J is TRBJ2-7; the match to TRBD2 covers 7 bases. Germline trimming cut 2 bases from V and 1 base from J; bases unmatched to any gene: 5. CDR1 and CDR2 (germline): SQVTM, ANQGSEA. The CDR3 is 14 amino acids. For the CDR3, the DNA is TGCAGCGTTGAATCTAGCGGCCGATCCTACGAGCAGTACTTC. Amino acid sequence: CSVESSGRSYEQYF.

The sample holds one count of this clonotype. The chain uses TRBV20-1 and TRBJ2-1; D call uncertain. The CDR3 loop spans 12 amino acids. Trimming removed 4 bases from V and 4 bases from J, with 8 bases in between. Germline CDR1 and CDR2: DFQATT and SNEGSKA (reference sequence). This chain's CDR3 is CSANPGYNEQFF. CDR3 nucleotide sequence: TGCAGTGCTAATCCCGGTTACAATGAGCAGTTCTTC.

V gene TRBV6-5 combines with J gene TRBJ1-1; D is uncertain. CDR1 is MNHEY, CDR2 SVGAGI, per germline. V dropped 2 bases and J dropped 3 bases, with 13 bases sitting between them. CDR3 length: 15 residues. In DNA form, the CDR3 reads TGTGCCAGCAGTTACCGCATGCCCGAAGACACTGAAGCTTTCTTT. This translates into CASSYRMPEDTEAFF.

The chain carries TRBV5-1 and TRBJ2-7; D might be TRBD2 (5 bases). Germline V gives CDR1 SGHRS, CDR2 YFSETQ. This CDR3 is built from 14 residues. The V and J ends lost 0 bases and 0 bases respectively, with 7 bases between them. CDR3 sequence: CASSLVGSSYEQYF. DNA of the CDR3: TGCGCCAGCAGCTTGGTTGGGAGCTCCTACGAGCAGTACTTC.

This clonotype came up once. This chain uses TRBV4-3 with TRBJ1-2; the D is unclear. The V end was cut by 1 base, the J end by 6 bases, with 15 bases between. Germline V gives CDR1 LGHNA, CDR2 YSLEER. The CDR3 length is 15 residues. As DNA, the CDR3 is TGCGCCAGCAGCCAAGGGCCGGGCTTCCACGATGGCTACACCTTC. The encoded protein is CASSQGPGFHDGYTF.